This T cell receptor (beta chain) was observed in a study of T cell changes during pregnancy in multiple sclerosis. Clones were read by immunoSEQ multiplex PCR, and TCRdb kept only the in-frame ones, dropping some. Among 45,000 to 60,000 clones, around nine tenths were seen once, and the ten largest hold approximately 0.61%. The CDR3 spans 16 residues. V gave up 8 bases and J gave up 2 bases, with 21 bases separating them. Germline assignment: CDR1 SGHAT and CDR2 FQNNGV. This receptor was identified in a female donor in good health, enrolled as a control in a pregnancy study. The starting material was CD4+ T cells from peripheral blood mononuclear cells, obtained after pregnancy. This chain uses TRBV11-2 with TRBJ1-1; D might be TRBD1 (5 bases). In DNA form, the CDR3 reads TGTGCCAGCGTAAGGGGCTCAGGATTCGTAAACACTGAAGCTTTCTTT. Amino acids: CASVRGSGFVNTEAFF.